This T cell receptor beta chain was identified during a study of T cells in Graves' hyperthyroidism and ophthalmopathy. Study-wide background: At initial diagnosis, before any treatment had begun, peripheral blood was obtained.

This CDR3 has 13 amino acids. Between the trimmed V and J ends, which lost 5 bases and 0 bases, there was a span of 7 bases. Germline V lookup: CDR1 GTSNPN, CDR2 SVGIG (reference sequence). RNA transcripts served as the template for amplifying TCR beta CDR3 regions. First-round RT-PCR of the TCR CDR3 relied on the HTBI primer set. Using its own MiXCR run on the multiplex PCR reads, TCRdb lists one record per CDR3 protein. The table records about 480,000 distinct CDR3 sequences, 13% to 15% of them present only once. This clonotype was counted at least ten times. The clonotype was recovered from a woman aged 18-29 years with Graves' hyperthyroidism. Material for sequencing was blood. The rearrangement uses TRBV30 and TRBJ1-4; D is unresolved. Here the CDR3 reads CAWDKSTNEKLFF. DNA of the CDR3: TGTGCCTGGGACAAGTCAACTAATGAAAAACTGTTTTTT.